The 16 T cell receptor beta chains presented below share a single source sample, sequenced in a study of shared clonotypes between healthy human individuals. Naive CD8 cells, CD45RO-negative and positively selected for CCR7, excluded terminally differentiated effector memory CD45RA+ cells. The repertoire was sequenced with immunoSEQ multiplex PCR; TCRdb's copy has only in-frame clones and lacks some. In the table there are 1.5 million to 2.5 million clones, over 85% of which are singletons. The specimen sequenced was naive CD8+ T cells sorted from blood. These receptors were collected from a young man in good health.

This rearrangement joins TRBV5-5 to TRBJ2-7; the D gene is possibly TRBD2 (6 bases). V was clipped by 7 bases and J by 5 bases, with 16 bases between them. CDR3 length: 13 amino acids. Germline CDR1 reads SGHKS; CDR2 reads YYEKEE (reference sequence). CDR3 in amino acids: CASSIAAPHEQYF. The CDR3 region has the DNA TGTGCCAGCTCCATAGCGGCGCCCCACGAGCAGTACTTC.

This chain links TRBV5-6 with TRBJ2-7; 8 bases fit TRBD1. Germline V gives CDR1 SGHDT, CDR2 YYEEEE. V lost 5 bases, J lost 2 bases, and 9 bases stayed unmatched. The CDR3 totals 15 residues. The CDR3 here is CASSSSGTGAYEQYF. The CDR3 nucleotides are TGTGCCAGCAGTTCCTCCGGGACAGGAGCCTACGAGCAGTACTTC.

The rearrangement links TRBV30 to TRBJ2-7; D remains unclear. The V gene lost 4 bases and the J gene lost 6 bases, with 10 bases spanning the gap. The CDR3 loop spans 11 amino acids. The germline gives CDR1 GTSNPN, CDR2 SVGIG (reference sequence). CDR3 nucleotide sequence: TGTGCCTGGACTTTTGAACGCGAGCAGTACTTC. Encoded protein: CAWTFEREQYF.

This clone was detected only once. This rearrangement joins TRBV30 to TRBJ2-2, with TRBD2 as a possible D gene (6 bases). The germline V gene encodes CDR1 GTSNPN and CDR2 SVGIG (reference sequence). The CDR3 totals 18 residues. V dropped 0 bases and J dropped 8 bases, with 25 bases sitting between them. The CDR3 protein is CAWSVRTAGGGHGGELFF. The DNA for the CDR3 is TGTGCCTGGAGTGTACGGACTGCCGGGGGAGGCCACGGGGGGGAGCTGTTTTTT.

CDR3 in amino acids: CASRAGTENIQYF. CDR3 in DNA: TGTGCCAGCAGAGCCGGGACAGAGAACATTCAGTACTTC. The V and J genes are TRBV2 and TRBJ2-4, with 7 bases fitting TRBD1. Germline V CDR1 and CDR2: SNHLY, FYNNEI. There are 13 residues in the CDR3. The trim removed 6 bases at V and 7 bases at J, leaving 6 bases unmatched.

The J gene is TRBJ2-7, the V gene TRBV5-6; D could derive from TRBD1 or TRBD2 (5 bases each). The CDR3 covers 14 residues. CDR1 is SGHDT and CDR2 is YYEEEE in the germline V gene. The V gene lost 5 bases and the J gene lost 8 bases, with 20 bases spanning the gap. CDR3 region: CASRPTGTPFKQYF. CDR3 nucleotide sequence: TGTGCCAGCAGGCCTACCGGGACGCCCTTTAAGCAGTACTTC.

The chain uses TRBV27 and TRBJ2-7, with TRBD1 as a possible D gene (5 bases). In germline, CDR1 is MNHEY, CDR2 SMNVEV (reference sequence). V was clipped by 6 bases and J by 3 bases, with 15 bases between them. CDR3 size: 14 residues. CDR3 loop: CASRPVGQIYEQYF. As DNA, the CDR3 is TGTGCCAGCAGACCCGTGGGGCAGATCTACGAGCAGTACTTC.

This clone was seen only once. V and J are TRBV4-1 and TRBJ1-1; no firm D call. The CDR3 loop spans 13 amino acids. CDR1 is MGHRA and CDR2 is YSYEKL in the germline V gene. Trimming cost V 1 base and J 5 bases, with 8 bases left between them. The CDR3: CASSQGQTTEAFF. The CDR3 nucleotides read TGCGCCAGCAGCCAAGGGCAGACTACTGAAGCTTTCTTT.

The rearrangement links TRBV6-5 to TRBJ2-5; D ambiguous. The CDR3 contains 12 residues. Germline loops: CDR1 MNHEY, CDR2 SVGAGI. Trimming left V 7 bases short and J 0 bases short, with 6 bases between. The CDR3 reads CASTSYQETQYF. In nucleotides, the CDR3 is TGTGCCAGCACGTCGTACCAAGAGACCCAGTACTTC.

The chain carries TRBV27 and TRBJ2-5, with D possibly being TRBD2 (6 bases). The germline gives CDR1 MNHEY, CDR2 SMNVEV (reference sequence). CDR3 length equals 15 residues. V lost 1 base, J lost 3 bases, and 12 bases lay in between. The CDR3 here is CASSLYAGSKETQYF. The CDR3 coding sequence is TGTGCCAGCAGTTTATATGCGGGGTCAAAAGAGACCCAGTACTTC.

The V and J genes are TRBV11-2 and TRBJ2-7; D gene unclear. V was shortened by 1 base and J by 3 bases, with 10 bases between the two germline ends. Germline V gene sequence: CDR1 SGHAT, CDR2 FQNNGV. The CDR3 extends over 14 amino acids. The CDR3 protein is CASSLVEVGYEQYF. The CDR3 region has the DNA TGTGCCAGCAGCTTAGTTGAAGTGGGCTACGAGCAGTACTTC.

The chain combines TRBV30 with TRBJ1-2, with 8 bases identical to TRBD1. CDR1 is GTSNPN, CDR2 SVGIG, per germline (reference sequence). V gave up 6 bases and J gave up 5 bases; unmatched junction bases: 8. The CDR3 runs to 13 residues. Written as DNA, the CDR3 is TGTGCCTGCCCACGGACAGGGCAATATGGCTACACCTTC. Translating gives CACPRTGQYGYTF. Drawing the rest from reference TRBV30 and TRBJ1-2, the complete variable domain is SQTIHQWPATLVQPVGSPLSLECTVEGTSNPNLYWYRQAAGRGLQLLFYSVGIGQISSEVPQNLSASRPQDRQFILSSKKLLLSDSGFYLCACPRTGQYGYTFGSGTRLTVV.

This sequence joins TRBV2 and TRBJ1-2; TRBD1 might be the D (6 bases). Germline V CDR1 and CDR2: SNHLY, FYNNEI. Trimming cost V 10 bases and J 5 bases, with 23 bases left between them. There are 15 residues in the CDR3. The CDR3 bases are TGTGCCAACTTTAATCCCACAGGGATGGAATATGGCTACACCTTC. Translating it yields CANFNPTGMEYGYTF.

The chain carries TRBV28 and TRBJ1-1; the D gene is possibly TRBD1 (6 bases). Trimming removed 7 bases from V and 4 bases from J, with 13 bases in between. The CDR3 runs 13 residues. In germline, CDR1 is MDHEN, CDR2 SYDVKM. CDR3 amino acids: CASKGGASTEAFF. In DNA, the CDR3 is TGTGCCAGCAAGGGGGGAGCTAGCACTGAAGCTTTCTTT.

CDR3 region: CASSLRDRGSPLHF. Written as DNA, the CDR3 is TGTGCCAGCAGCTTAAGGGACAGGGGTTCACCCCTCCACTTT. The chain links TRBV7-3 to TRBJ1-6; 10 nucleotides match TRBD1. The CDR3 spans 14 residues. Germline lookup yields CDR1 SGHTA and CDR2 FQGTGA. The J segment lost 9 bases and the V segment lost 1 base, leaving 0 bases of the junction unmatched.

This clone was counted only a few times. The V call is TRBV7-9, the J call TRBJ2-7; D remains ambiguous. The CDR3 contains 14 residues. CDR1 SEHNR and CDR2 FQNEAQ come from the germline V gene (reference sequence). Trimming shortened V by 3 bases and J by 2 bases, and 11 bases separated the two germline ends. CDR3 nucleotides: TGTGCCAGCAGCTTCCCCTCCCCCCCCTACGAGCAGTACTTC. This codes for CASSFPSPPYEQYF. The whole variable domain, filled in from reference TRBV7-9 and TRBJ2-7, reads DTGVSQNPRHKITKRGQNVTFRCDPISEHNRLYWYRQTLGQGPEFLTYFQNEAQLEKSRLLSDRFSAERPKGSFSTLEIQRTEQGDSAMYLCASSFPSPPYEQYFGPGTRLTVT.